This T cell receptor beta chain was recorded in a study of cytomegalovirus exposure and HLA in healthy donors. This clone occurred once. This PCR relied on a set of 60 Vbeta primers and 13 Jbeta primers. Sequencing used immunoSEQ multiplex PCR; TCRdb keeps in-frame clones, though not all of them. The sample consists of approximately 240,000 clones, around 80% of them appearing once. The sequenced sample was PBMCs. This TCR was recovered from a woman aged 55-69 years in good health and CMV-seropositive.

The CDR3, as DNA: TGTGCCAGCAGCCAAGATAGATGGAGCAATCAGCCCCAGCATTTT. Translated: CASSQDRWSNQPQHF. The rearrangement joins TRBV4-2 to TRBJ1-5; no clear D. Trimming took off 0 bases at V and 1 base at J, with 7 bases between the two ends. Germline CDR1 LGHNA, CDR2 YNFKEQ. The CDR3 has 15 residues.